The clone carrying this T cell receptor (beta chain) was recorded only once. The data stem from a study of blood T cell repertoires in COVID-19. Libraries were prepared by immunoSEQ multiplex PCR; TCRdb keeps only in-frame clonotypes and omits some of them. The sample includes about 350,000 clones, about 88% seen only once; the top ten take 7.1%. The CDR3 runs 15 residues. Trimming left V 5 bases short and J 3 bases short, with 16 bases between. CDR1 is MNHEY and CDR2 is SVGEGT in the germline V gene. This TCR was sampled from an older woman with COVID-19, enrolled during active disease. Sequencing was performed on peripheral blood. This chain joins TRBV6-2 or TRBV6-3 and TRBJ1-2, with D perhaps matching TRBD1 (6 bases). CDR3 coding DNA: TGTGCCAGCAGTCCCCCACAGGGAAAGTACTATGGCTACACCTTC. It translates to CASSPPQGKYYGYTF.